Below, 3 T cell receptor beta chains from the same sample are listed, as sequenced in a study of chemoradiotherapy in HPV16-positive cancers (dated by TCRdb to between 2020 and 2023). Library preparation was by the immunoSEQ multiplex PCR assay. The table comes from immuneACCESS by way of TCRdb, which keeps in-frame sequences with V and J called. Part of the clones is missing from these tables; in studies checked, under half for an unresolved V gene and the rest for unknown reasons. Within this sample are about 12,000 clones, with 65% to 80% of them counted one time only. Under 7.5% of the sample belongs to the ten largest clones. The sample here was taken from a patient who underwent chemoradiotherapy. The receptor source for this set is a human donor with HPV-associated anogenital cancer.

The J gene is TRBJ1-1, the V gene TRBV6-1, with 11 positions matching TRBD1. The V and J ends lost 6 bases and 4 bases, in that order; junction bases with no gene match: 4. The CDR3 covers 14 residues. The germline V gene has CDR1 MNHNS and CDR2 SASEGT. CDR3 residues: CASSSGTGGTEAFF. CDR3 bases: TGTGCCAGCAGCTCCGGGACAGGGGGCACTGAAGCTTTCTTT.

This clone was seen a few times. Here the CDR3 DNA reads TGTGCCAGCAGTGAAGGGTTCTTTGAAAAACTGTTTTTT. Its protein product is CASSEGFFEKLFF. The V gene is TRBV2, the J gene TRBJ1-4; D not certain. Trimming removed 1 base at V and 7 bases at J, with 7 bases between. The length of the CDR3 is 13 residues. Germline V gives CDR1 SNHLY, CDR2 FYNNEI. Together with reference TRBV2 and TRBJ1-4, the CDR3 gives the full variable domain: EPEVTQTPSHQVTQMGQEVILRCVPISNHLYFYWYRQILGQKVEFLVSFYNNEISEKSEIFDDQFSVERPDGSNFTLKIRSTKLEDSAMYFCASSEGFFEKLFFGSGTQLSVL.

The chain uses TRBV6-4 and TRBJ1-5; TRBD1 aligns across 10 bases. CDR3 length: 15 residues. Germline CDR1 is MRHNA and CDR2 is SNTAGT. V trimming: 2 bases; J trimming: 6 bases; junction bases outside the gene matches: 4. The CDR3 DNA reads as TGTGCCAGCAGTGACCCGGGACAGGGGTGTCAGCCCCAGCATTTT. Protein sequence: CASSDPGQGCQPQHF.